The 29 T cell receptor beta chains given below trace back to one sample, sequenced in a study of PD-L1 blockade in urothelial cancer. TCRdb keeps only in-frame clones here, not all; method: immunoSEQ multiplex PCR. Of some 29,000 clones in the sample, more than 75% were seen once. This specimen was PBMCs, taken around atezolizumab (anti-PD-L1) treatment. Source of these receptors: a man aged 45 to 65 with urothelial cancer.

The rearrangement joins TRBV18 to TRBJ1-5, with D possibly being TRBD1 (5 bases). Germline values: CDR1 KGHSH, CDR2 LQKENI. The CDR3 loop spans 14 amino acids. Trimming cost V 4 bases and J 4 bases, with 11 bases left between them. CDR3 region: CASSRGTLNQPQHF. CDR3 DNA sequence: TGTGCCAGCTCACGCGGGACCCTGAATCAGCCCCAGCATTTT.

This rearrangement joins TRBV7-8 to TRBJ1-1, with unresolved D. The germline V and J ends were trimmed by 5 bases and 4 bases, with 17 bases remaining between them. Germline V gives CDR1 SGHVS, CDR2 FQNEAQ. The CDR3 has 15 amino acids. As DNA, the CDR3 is TGTGCCAGCAGCCTCAATCCGGGAGTGAGCACTGAAGCTTTCTTT. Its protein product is CASSLNPGVSTEAFF. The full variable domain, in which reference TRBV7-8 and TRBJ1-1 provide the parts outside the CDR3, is GAGVSQSPRYKVAKRGQDVALRCDPISGHVSLFWYQQALGQGPEFLTYFQNEAQLDKSGLPSDRFFAERPEGSVSTLKIQRTQQEDSAVYLCASSLNPGVSTEAFFGQGTRLTVV.

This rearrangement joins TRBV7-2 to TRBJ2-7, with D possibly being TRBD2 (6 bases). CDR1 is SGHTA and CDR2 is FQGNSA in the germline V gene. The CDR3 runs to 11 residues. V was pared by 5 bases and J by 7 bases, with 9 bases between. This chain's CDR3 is CASSPGGEQYF. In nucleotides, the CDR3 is TGTGCCAGCAGCCCCGGAGGGGAGCAGTACTTC.

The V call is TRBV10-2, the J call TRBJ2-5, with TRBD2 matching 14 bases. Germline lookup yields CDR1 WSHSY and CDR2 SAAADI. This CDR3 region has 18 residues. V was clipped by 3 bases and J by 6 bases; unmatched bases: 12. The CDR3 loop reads CASSEGTSGSNFKKTQYF. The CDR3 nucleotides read TGCGCCAGCAGTGAAGGGACTAGCGGGAGTAATTTTAAGAAGACCCAGTACTTC.

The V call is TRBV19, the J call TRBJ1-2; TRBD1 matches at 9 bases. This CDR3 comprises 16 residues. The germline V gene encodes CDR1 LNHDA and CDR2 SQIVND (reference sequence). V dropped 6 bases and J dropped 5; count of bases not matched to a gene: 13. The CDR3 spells CASSPNAGTGWYGYTF. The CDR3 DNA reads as TGTGCCAGTAGCCCCAACGCCGGGACAGGGTGGTATGGCTACACCTTC.

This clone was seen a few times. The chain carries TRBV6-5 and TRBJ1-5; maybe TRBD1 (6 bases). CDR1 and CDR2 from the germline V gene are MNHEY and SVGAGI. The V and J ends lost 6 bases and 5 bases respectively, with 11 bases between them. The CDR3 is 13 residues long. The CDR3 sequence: CASREQGDQPQHF. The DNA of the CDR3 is TGTGCCAGCAGGGAACAGGGAGATCAGCCCCAGCATTTT.

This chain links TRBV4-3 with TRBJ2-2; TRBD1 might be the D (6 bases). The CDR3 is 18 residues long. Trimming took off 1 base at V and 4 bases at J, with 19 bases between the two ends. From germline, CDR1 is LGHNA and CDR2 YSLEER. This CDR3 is CASSQGERGHRATGELFF. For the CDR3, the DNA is TGCGCCAGCAGCCAAGGGGAGAGGGGTCACAGGGCCACCGGGGAGCTGTTTTTT.

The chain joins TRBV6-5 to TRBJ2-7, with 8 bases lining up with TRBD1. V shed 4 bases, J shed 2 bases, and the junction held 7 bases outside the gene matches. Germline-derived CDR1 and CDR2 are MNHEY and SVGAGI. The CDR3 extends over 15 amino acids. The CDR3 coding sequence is TGTGCCAGCAGTTTTGGACAGGGCGAAACCTACGAGCAGTACTTC. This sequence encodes CASSFGQGETYEQYF.

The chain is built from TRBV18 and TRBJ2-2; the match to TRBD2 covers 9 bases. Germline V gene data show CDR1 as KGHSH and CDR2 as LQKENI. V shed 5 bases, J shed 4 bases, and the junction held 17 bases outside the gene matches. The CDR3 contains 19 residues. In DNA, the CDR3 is TGTGCCAGCTCAGCGGGACTAGCCCTACCGTGGGTTGCCACCGGGGAGCTGTTTTTT. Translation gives CASSAGLALPWVATGELFF.

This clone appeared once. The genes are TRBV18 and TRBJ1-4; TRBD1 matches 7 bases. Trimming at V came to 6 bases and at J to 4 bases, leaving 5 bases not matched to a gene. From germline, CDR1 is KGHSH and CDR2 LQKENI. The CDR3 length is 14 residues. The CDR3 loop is CASSPGQLNEKLFF. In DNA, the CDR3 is TGTGCCAGCTCGCCGGGACAGCTTAATGAAAAACTGTTTTTT.

DNA of the CDR3: TGTGCCAGCAGCTTGGTGTCAGCGGGGGGGCGCGAGCAGTTCTTC. Its translation: CASSLVSAGGREQFF. This chain connects TRBV5-5 to TRBJ2-1, with 10 bases that match TRBD2. Germline CDR1 reads SGHKS; CDR2 reads YYEKEE (reference sequence). Germline trimming cut 0 bases from V and 10 bases from J; bases unmatched to any gene: 7. This CDR3 comprises 15 residues. Full variable domain (missing parts from reference TRBV5-5 and TRBJ2-1): DAGVTQSPTHLIKTRGQQVTLRCSPISGHKSVSWYQQVLGQGPQFIFQYYEKEERGRGNFPDRFSARQFPNYSSELNVNALLLGDSALYLCASSLVSAGGREQFFGPGTRLTVL.

Here the CDR3 DNA reads TGCAGCGCGGCTAGCGGGGAAGTCACCGGGGAGCTGTTTTTT. It is translated as CSAASGEVTGELFF. The genes are TRBV29-1 and TRBJ2-2; 9 nucleotides line up with TRBD2. Germline trimming cut 7 bases from V and 4 bases from J; bases unmatched to any gene: 7. The CDR3 totals 14 residues. Germline-derived CDR1 and CDR2 are SQVTM and ANQGSEA.

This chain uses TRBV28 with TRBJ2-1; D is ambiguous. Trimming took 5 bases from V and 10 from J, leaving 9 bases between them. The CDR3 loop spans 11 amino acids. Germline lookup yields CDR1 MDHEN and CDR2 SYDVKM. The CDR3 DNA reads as TGTGCCAGCAGTGTTCTGGAGGAGCAGTTCTTC. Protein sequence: CASSVLEEQFF.

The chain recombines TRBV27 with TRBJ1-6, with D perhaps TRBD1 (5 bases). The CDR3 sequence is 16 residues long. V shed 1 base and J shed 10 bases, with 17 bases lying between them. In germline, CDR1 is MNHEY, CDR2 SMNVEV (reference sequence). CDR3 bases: TGTGCCAGCAGTTTATTTGTCTCGGGGGTGGTGTCACCCCTCCACTTT. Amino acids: CASSLFVSGVVSPLHF.

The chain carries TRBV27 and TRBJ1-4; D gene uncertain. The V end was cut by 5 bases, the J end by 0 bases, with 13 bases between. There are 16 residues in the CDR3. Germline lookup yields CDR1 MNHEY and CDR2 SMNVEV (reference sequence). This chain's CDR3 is CASSTDPRSTNEKLFF. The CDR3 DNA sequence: TGTGCCAGCAGTACCGATCCCAGATCAACTAATGAAAAACTGTTTTTT.

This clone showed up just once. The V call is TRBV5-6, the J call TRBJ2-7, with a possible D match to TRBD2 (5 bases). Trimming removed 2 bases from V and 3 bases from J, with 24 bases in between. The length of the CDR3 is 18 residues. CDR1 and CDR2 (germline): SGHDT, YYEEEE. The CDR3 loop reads CASSLEGLRVPRNYEQYF. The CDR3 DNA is TGTGCCAGCAGCTTAGAGGGTCTACGAGTACCCAGGAACTACGAGCAGTACTTC. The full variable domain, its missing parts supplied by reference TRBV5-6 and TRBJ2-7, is DAGVTQSPTHLIKTRGQQVTLRCSPKSGHDTVSWYQQALGQGPQFIFQYYEEEERQRGNFPDRFSGHQFPNYSSELNVNALLLGDSALYLCASSLEGLRVPRNYEQYFGPGTRLTVT.

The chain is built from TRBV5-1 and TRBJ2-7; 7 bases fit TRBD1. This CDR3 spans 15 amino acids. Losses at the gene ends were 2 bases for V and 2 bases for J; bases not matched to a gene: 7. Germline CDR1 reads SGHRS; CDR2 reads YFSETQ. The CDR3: CASSFKGTDPYEQYF. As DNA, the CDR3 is TGCGCCAGCAGCTTCAAAGGGACAGACCCCTACGAGCAGTACTTC. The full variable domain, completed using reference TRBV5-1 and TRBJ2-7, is KAGVTQTPRYLIKTRGQQVTLSCSPISGHRSVSWYQQTPGQGLQFLFEYFSETQRNKGNFPGRFSGRQFSNSRSEMNVSTLELGDSALYLCASSFKGTDPYEQYFGPGTRLTVT.

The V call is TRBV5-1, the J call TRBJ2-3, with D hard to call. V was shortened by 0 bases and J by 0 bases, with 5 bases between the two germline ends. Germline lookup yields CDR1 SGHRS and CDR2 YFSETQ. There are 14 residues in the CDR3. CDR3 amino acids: CASSLDSSTDTQYF. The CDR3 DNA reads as TGCGCCAGCAGCTTGGATTCTAGCACAGATACGCAGTATTTT. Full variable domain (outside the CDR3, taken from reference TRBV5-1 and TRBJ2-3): KAGVTQTPRYLIKTRGQQVTLSCSPISGHRSVSWYQQTPGQGLQFLFEYFSETQRNKGNFPGRFSGRQFSNSRSEMNVSTLELGDSALYLCASSLDSSTDTQYFGPGTRLTVL.

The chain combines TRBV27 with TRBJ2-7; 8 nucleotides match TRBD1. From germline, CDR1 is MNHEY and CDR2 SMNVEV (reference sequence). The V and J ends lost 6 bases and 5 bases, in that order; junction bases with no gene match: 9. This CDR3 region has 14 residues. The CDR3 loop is CASRSQGARDEQYF. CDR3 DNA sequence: TGTGCCAGCAGGTCGCAGGGGGCGCGGGACGAGCAGTACTTC.

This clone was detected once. This chain's CDR3 is CASSDGGLRTDTQYF. The CDR3 region has the DNA TGTGCCAGCAGCGACGGCGGTCTGCGCACAGATACGCAGTATTTT. This sequence joins TRBV7-2 and TRBJ2-3, with D hard to call. Germline V gives CDR1 SGHTA, CDR2 FQGNSA. The CDR3 contains 15 residues. The V end was cut by 5 bases, the J end by 1 base, with 13 bases between.

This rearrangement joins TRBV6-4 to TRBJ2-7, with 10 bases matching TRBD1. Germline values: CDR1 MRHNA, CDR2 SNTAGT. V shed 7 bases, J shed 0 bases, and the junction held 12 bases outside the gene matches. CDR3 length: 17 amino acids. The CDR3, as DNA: TGTGCCAGCACCGGGACAGGGGATTTAACAGTCTCCTACGAGCAGTACTTC. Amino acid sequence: CASTGTGDLTVSYEQYF.

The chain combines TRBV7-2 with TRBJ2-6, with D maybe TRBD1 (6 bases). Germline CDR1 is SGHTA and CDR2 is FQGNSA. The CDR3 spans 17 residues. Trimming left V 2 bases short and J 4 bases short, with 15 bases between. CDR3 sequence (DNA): TGTGCCAGCAGCTTAATCGGGACATTCTCCGGGGCCAACGTCCTGACTTTC. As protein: CASSLIGTFSGANVLTF.

The CDR3 spells CASSLGTGGGLMSTQYF. CDR3 sequence (DNA): TGCGCCAGCAGCCTCGGGACAGGGGGAGGCTTAATGTCGACCCAGTACTTC. The V and J genes are TRBV4-1 and TRBJ2-5, with 11 bases identical to TRBD1. Germline CDR1 reads MGHRA; CDR2 reads YSYEKL. This CDR3 is 17 amino acids long. The trim removed 4 bases at V and 7 bases at J, leaving 14 bases unmatched.

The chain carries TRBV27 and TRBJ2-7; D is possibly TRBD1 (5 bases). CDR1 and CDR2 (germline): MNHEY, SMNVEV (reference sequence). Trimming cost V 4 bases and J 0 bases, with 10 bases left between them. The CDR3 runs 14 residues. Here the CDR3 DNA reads TGTGCCAGCAGTTACAGGACGAGCTCCTACGAGCAGTACTTC. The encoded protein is CASSYRTSSYEQYF.

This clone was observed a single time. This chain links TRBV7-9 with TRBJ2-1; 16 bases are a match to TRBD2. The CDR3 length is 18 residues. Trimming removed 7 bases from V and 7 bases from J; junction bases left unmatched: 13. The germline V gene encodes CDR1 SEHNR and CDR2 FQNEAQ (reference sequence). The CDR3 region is CASKGPGTSGRASNEQFF. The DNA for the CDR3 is TGTGCCAGCAAGGGGCCAGGGACTAGCGGGAGGGCCTCGAATGAGCAGTTCTTC. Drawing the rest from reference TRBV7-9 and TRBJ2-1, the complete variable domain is DTGVSQNPRHKITKRGQNVTFRCDPISEHNRLYWYRQTLGQGPEFLTYFQNEAQLEKSRLLSDRFSAERPKGSFSTLEIQRTEQGDSAMYLCASKGPGTSGRASNEQFFGPGTRLTVL.

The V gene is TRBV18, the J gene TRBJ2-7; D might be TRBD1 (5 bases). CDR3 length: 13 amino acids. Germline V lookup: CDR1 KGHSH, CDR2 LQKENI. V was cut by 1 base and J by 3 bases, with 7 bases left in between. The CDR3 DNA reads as TGTGCCAGCTCACCACGACAGATCTACGAGCAGTACTTC. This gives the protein CASSPRQIYEQYF.

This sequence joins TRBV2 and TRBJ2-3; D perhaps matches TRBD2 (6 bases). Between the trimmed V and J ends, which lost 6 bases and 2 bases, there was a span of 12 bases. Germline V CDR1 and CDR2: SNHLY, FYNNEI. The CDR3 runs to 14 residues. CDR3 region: CASSRDFFTDTQYF. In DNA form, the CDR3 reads TGTGCCAGCAGCAGGGACTTCTTCACAGATACGCAGTATTTT.

The chain's CDR3 is CASRGDRTGSPHGYTF. The CDR3 DNA reads as TGTGCCAGCAGAGGTGACCGAACAGGGTCTCCTCATGGCTACACCTTC. The V and J genes are TRBV28 and TRBJ1-2; D is possibly TRBD1 (6 bases). From germline, CDR1 is MDHEN and CDR2 SYDVKM. Trimming stripped 6 bases from V and 6 bases from J, with 23 bases between. The CDR3 extends over 16 amino acids.

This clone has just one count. CDR3 DNA sequence: TGTGCCAGTAGCACAATAGCTTCCTACGAGCAGTACTTC. Amino acids: CASSTIASYEQYF. This chain joins TRBV19 and TRBJ2-7; no clear D. V lost 6 bases and J lost 1, with 10 bases in between. Per germline, CDR1 LNHDA and CDR2 SQIVND (reference sequence). The CDR3 is 13 amino acids.